Each of the 28 T cell receptor beta chains below was sequenced from the same sample in a study of T cell responses to AZD1222 COVID-19 vaccine. Clones were read by immunoSEQ multiplex PCR, and TCRdb kept only the in-frame ones, dropping some. The sample yields 250,000 or so clones, roughly 93% seen once. Sequenced material: peripheral blood, taken on day 0 of AZD1222 vaccination. These receptor sequences come from an adult in good health.

This rearrangement joins TRBV4-2 to TRBJ1-5; D remains ambiguous. Trimming removed 0 bases at V and 0 bases at J, with 12 bases between. The CDR3 runs 17 residues. Germline V gene lookup returns CDR1 LGHNA and CDR2 YNFKEQ. CDR3 sequence: CASSQDTTDHSNQPQHF. The CDR3 coding sequence is TGTGCCAGCAGCCAAGATACGACGGACCATAGCAATCAGCCCCAGCATTTT.

The chain has TRBV18 and TRBJ1-1; no clear D. CDR1 and CDR2 from the germline V gene are KGHSH and LQKENI. The length of the CDR3 is 17 residues. V dropped 3 bases and J dropped 0 bases, with 17 bases sitting between them. CDR3 in amino acids: CASSPVGIPLVNTEAFF. The CDR3 DNA reads as TGTGCCAGCTCACCGGTTGGGATACCCTTGGTGAACACTGAAGCTTTCTTT.

The rearrangement links TRBV7-9 to TRBJ1-1; D is ambiguous. Germline CDR1 and CDR2: SEHNR and FQNEAQ (reference sequence). The CDR3 has 15 amino acids. Trimming cost V 4 bases and J 1 base, with 13 bases left between them. DNA of the CDR3: TGTGCCAGCAGCTCGCCGCTACCGACGAACACTGAAGCTTTCTTT. Protein sequence: CASSSPLPTNTEAFF.

The rearrangement joins TRBV12-3 or TRBV12-4 to TRBJ1-5; D call uncertain. The V gene lost 6 bases and the J gene lost 7 bases, with 13 bases spanning the gap. The CDR3 length is 13 residues. As DNA, the CDR3 is TGTGCCAGCAGCCCCCGGTTAAAACAGCCCCAGCATTTT. It codes for CASSPRLKQPQHF.

The rearrangement joins TRBV7-8 to TRBJ2-2; D not resolved. There are 16 residues in the CDR3. V gave up 1 base and J gave up 0 bases, with 9 bases separating them. CDR1 is SGHVS and CDR2 is FQNEAQ in the germline V gene. The CDR3 DNA reads TGTGCCAGCAGCTTAGGGTACAGCTCGAACACCGGGGAGCTGTTTTTT. Translated, it gives CASSLGYSSNTGELFF.

The chain carries TRBV29-1 and TRBJ1-6; a weak D match, TRBD1 (5 bases). The CDR3 has 15 residues. CDR1 SQVTM and CDR2 ANQGSEA come from the germline V gene. V was pared by 4 bases and J by 7 bases, with 17 bases between. The CDR3 nucleotides are TGCAGCGTTGGATCCAATTGGGGGAGGAATTCACCCCTCCACTTT. Residues: CSVGSNWGRNSPLHF.

The chain recombines TRBV3-1 (or the pseudogene TRBV3-2) with TRBJ2-1; possibly TRBD1 for D (5 bases). The CDR3 extends over 14 amino acids. Trimming stripped 7 bases from V and 0 bases from J, with 10 bases between. Germline CDR1 reads LGHDT; CDR2 reads YNNKEL (reference sequence). CDR3 protein: CASTRGSSYNEQFF. The CDR3 region has the DNA TGTGCCAGCACAAGGGGTAGCTCCTACAATGAGCAGTTCTTC.

The chain employs TRBV7-2 and TRBJ2-7, with 9 bases that match TRBD2. This CDR3 contains 15 residues. Germline CDR1 SGHTA, CDR2 FQGNSA. V dropped 5 bases and J dropped 3; count of bases not matched to a gene: 8. The CDR3 DNA reads TGTGCCAGCAGCCTTAGCGGGAGCTCTTACTACGAGCAGTACTTC. Amino acid sequence: CASSLSGSSYYEQYF.

The CDR3 DNA follows: TGTGCCAGCATGGGACCCTCGTCCCATGGCTACACCTTC. Protein sequence: CASMGPSSHGYTF. The chain carries TRBV6-5 and TRBJ1-2; D might be TRBD1 (5 bases). Germline V gene lookup returns CDR1 MNHEY and CDR2 SVGAGI. V lost 7 bases to trimming and J lost 6 bases, with 15 bases between them. This CDR3 is 13 amino acids long.

The chain carries TRBV28 and TRBJ2-1, with D uncertain. The germline V gene encodes CDR1 MDHEN and CDR2 SYDVKM. The V end lost 2 bases, the J end lost 5 bases, and 4 bases lay between the germline ends. The CDR3 totals 12 residues. The CDR3 sequence: CASSLLNNEQFF. In DNA, the CDR3 is TGTGCCAGCAGTTTACTCAACAATGAGCAGTTCTTC.

CDR3 loop: CASSLLGGEQFF. The CDR3 DNA follows: TGTGCCAGCAGTCTCTTGGGGGGGGAGCAGTTCTTC. J is TRBJ2-1 and V is TRBV28; 7 bases align to TRBD2. Per the germline V gene, CDR1 is MDHEN and CDR2 is SYDVKM. The CDR3 runs 12 residues. V gave up 5 bases and J gave up 10 bases; unmatched junction bases: 5.

This sequence joins TRBV3-1 (or the pseudogene TRBV3-2) and TRBJ1-3, with D hard to call. CDR3 length: 12 amino acids. Per germline, CDR1 LGHDT and CDR2 YNNKEL (reference sequence). V lost 1 base to trimming and J lost 14 bases, with 12 bases between them. CDR3 nucleotide sequence: TGTGCCAGCAGCCAAGTGGAGACATTGGTATATTTT. Its protein product is CASSQVETLVYF.

V usage is TRBV18 and J usage is TRBJ2-7; 8 bases map to TRBD1. Germline trimming cut 6 bases from V and 2 bases from J; bases unmatched to any gene: 9. This CDR3 region has 15 residues. Germline values: CDR1 KGHSH, CDR2 LQKENI. The CDR3 is CASSPPGQAAYEQYF. DNA of the CDR3: TGTGCCAGCTCTCCGCCGGGACAGGCCGCCTACGAGCAGTACTTC.

The J gene is TRBJ1-6, the V gene TRBV6-5, with 9 bases identical to TRBD1. CDR1 and CDR2 (germline): MNHEY, SVGAGI. With V trimmed by 6 bases and J by 9 bases, 9 bases remained unmatched. The CDR3 contains 15 residues. For the CDR3, the DNA is TGTGCCAGCAGAACCACCGGGACAGGGTTTTCACCCCTCCACTTT. Protein: CASRTTGTGFSPLHF.

The genes are TRBV27 and TRBJ1-2, with TRBD1 as a possible D gene (5 bases). Trimming took off 2 bases at V and 6 bases at J, with 13 bases between the two ends. Germline CDR1 reads MNHEY; CDR2 reads SMNVEV (reference sequence). The CDR3 sequence is 14 residues long. CDR3 residues: CASSLRGYGDGYTF. The DNA for the CDR3 is TGTGCCAGCAGTTTACGGGGCTATGGGGATGGCTACACCTTC.

DNA of the CDR3: TGTGCCAGCAGGTACAGGTTAGCCAAAAACATTCAGTACTTC. This encodes CASRYRLAKNIQYF. The genes are TRBV2 and TRBJ2-4; the D gene is possibly TRBD1 (5 bases). Germline CDR1 and CDR2: SNHLY and FYNNEI. This CDR3 is 14 amino acids long. V shed 6 bases and J shed 0 bases, with 9 bases lying between them.

The V call is TRBV20-1, the J call TRBJ2-7; tentatively, D is TRBD1 or TRBD2 (5 bases each). V shed 3 bases and J shed 7 bases, with 16 bases lying between them. This CDR3 has 13 amino acids. Germline lookup yields CDR1 DFQATT and CDR2 SNEGSKA (reference sequence). CDR3 sequence (DNA): TGCAGTGCTAGTCCAGGGACCTCGAGGGAGCAGTACTTC. Its protein product is CSASPGTSREQYF.

The chain has TRBV5-4 and TRBJ2-3; 7 nucleotides align to TRBD2. After removal of 0 bases from V and 3 bases from J, the junction contained 7 bases not matched to a gene. Germline lookup yields CDR1 SGHNT and CDR2 YYREEE (reference sequence). The CDR3 spans 16 residues. CDR3: CASSLEMAGVTDTQYF. The CDR3 bases are TGTGCCAGCAGCTTGGAGATGGCGGGAGTTACAGATACGCAGTATTTT.

This clone was seen a handful of times. The V call is TRBV12-5, the J call TRBJ2-1; D is unresolved. Deletions cut 4 bases from V and 15 bases from J, with 13 bases between. Germline V CDR1 and CDR2: LGHNT, FRNRAP. CDR3 length: 11 amino acids. The CDR3 loop reads CASGSPFRLFF. CDR3 DNA: TGTGCTAGTGGTTCCCCCTTTAGGTTGTTCTTC.

This chain connects TRBV19 to TRBJ2-3; D is possibly TRBD2 (5 bases). Trimming stripped 3 bases from V and 0 bases from J, with 10 bases between. Germline V gives CDR1 LNHDA, CDR2 SQIVND (reference sequence). This CDR3 is 15 amino acids long. CDR3 nucleotides: TGTGCCAGTAGTATGGGGAGCCTTAGCACAGATACGCAGTATTTT. Translated: CASSMGSLSTDTQYF.

The rearrangement uses TRBV19 and TRBJ1-5; D perhaps matches TRBD1 (5 bases). V lost 2 bases and J lost 1, with 15 bases in between. CDR3 length: 17 residues. Germline values: CDR1 LNHDA, CDR2 SQIVND (reference sequence). CDR3 protein: CASSISGTQTSNQPQHF. CDR3 DNA sequence: TGTGCCAGTAGTATAAGCGGGACGCAGACAAGCAATCAGCCCCAGCATTTT.

The chain couples TRBV5-1 to TRBJ2-1; TRBD1 agrees at 11 bases. Germline CDR1 SGHRS, CDR2 YFSETQ. The CDR3 has 14 amino acids. V lost 5 bases, J lost 5 bases, and 3 bases stayed unmatched. CDR3 in DNA: TGCGCCAGCAGTGGACAGGGGGCCGACAATGAGCAGTTCTTC. It translates to CASSGQGADNEQFF.

Concerning this clone itself: The identical CDR3 is also encoded by other nucleotide sequences in the sample. J is TRBJ1-2 and V is TRBV28; weak D call: TRBD1 (5 bases). CDR1 is MDHEN and CDR2 is SYDVKM in the germline V gene. V was clipped by 2 bases and J by 5 bases, with 6 bases between them. This CDR3 has 12 amino acids. The CDR3 here is CASSLQGYGYTF. CDR3 nucleotides: TGTGCCAGCAGTTTACAGGGTTATGGCTACACCTTC.

The V call is TRBV7-9, the J call TRBJ2-7; TRBD1 matches at 7 bases. Germline CDR1 is SEHNR and CDR2 is FQNEAQ (reference sequence). Trimming removed 3 bases from V and 3 bases from J; junction bases left unmatched: 11. CDR3 length: 16 residues. CDR3 in amino acids: CASSLPRQGPSYEQYF. CDR3 in DNA: TGTGCCAGCAGCTTGCCCCGACAGGGCCCTAGCTACGAGCAGTACTTC. Looking up the rest from reference TRBV7-9 and TRBJ2-7 gives the full variable domain: DTGVSQNPRHKITKRGQNVTFRCDPISEHNRLYWYRQTLGQGPEFLTYFQNEAQLEKSRLLSDRFSAERPKGSFSTLEIQRTEQGDSAMYLCASSLPRQGPSYEQYFGPGTRLTVT.

The V and J genes are TRBV3-1 (or the pseudogene TRBV3-2) and TRBJ2-7; 7 nucleotides line up with TRBD1. The CDR3 spans 15 residues. CDR1 and CDR2 (germline): LGHDT, YNNKEL (reference sequence). Trimming at V came to 1 base and at J to 6 bases, leaving 9 bases not matched to a gene. CDR3 sequence (DNA): TGTGCCAGCAGCCAAGGGGACAGAGCTTACTCCGAGCAGTACTTC. Encoded protein: CASSQGDRAYSEQYF.

The CDR3 DNA follows: TGTGCCAGCAGCCTGAGAAGACCCGGCGATGGGGAGACCCAGTACTTC. Translation gives CASSLRRPGDGETQYF. The chain employs TRBV7-2 and TRBJ2-5; no firm D call. The CDR3 is 16 amino acids. Germline V gene sequence: CDR1 SGHTA, CDR2 FQGNSA. V was clipped by 5 bases and J by 5 bases, with 21 bases between them.

The CDR3 loop is CATSRTSGNKQYF. The CDR3 DNA reads as TGTGCCACCAGCCGGACTAGCGGAAACAAGCAGTACTTC. This chain uses TRBV15 with TRBJ2-7, with 10 nucleotides matching TRBD2. The V segment lost 5 bases and the J segment 8 bases; nucleotides outside the gene matches: 6. Germline assignment: CDR1 LNHNV and CDR2 YYDKDF (reference sequence). The CDR3 extends over 13 amino acids.

The genes are TRBV2 and TRBJ2-7; TRBD2 agrees at 9 bases. V lost 7 bases and J lost 5; bases outside the gene matches: 6. CDR3 length equals 13 residues. In germline, CDR1 is SNHLY, CDR2 FYNNEI. The CDR3 region is CASKAGGRHEQYF. The CDR3 DNA sequence: TGTGCCAGCAAGGCGGGGGGGAGGCACGAGCAGTACTTC. The variable domain in full, completed from reference TRBV2 and TRBJ2-7, reads EPEVTQTPSHQVTQMGQEVILRCVPISNHLYFYWYRQILGQKVEFLVSFYNNEISEKSEIFDDQFSVERPDGSNFTLKIRSTKLEDSAMYFCASKAGGRHEQYFGPGTRLTVT.